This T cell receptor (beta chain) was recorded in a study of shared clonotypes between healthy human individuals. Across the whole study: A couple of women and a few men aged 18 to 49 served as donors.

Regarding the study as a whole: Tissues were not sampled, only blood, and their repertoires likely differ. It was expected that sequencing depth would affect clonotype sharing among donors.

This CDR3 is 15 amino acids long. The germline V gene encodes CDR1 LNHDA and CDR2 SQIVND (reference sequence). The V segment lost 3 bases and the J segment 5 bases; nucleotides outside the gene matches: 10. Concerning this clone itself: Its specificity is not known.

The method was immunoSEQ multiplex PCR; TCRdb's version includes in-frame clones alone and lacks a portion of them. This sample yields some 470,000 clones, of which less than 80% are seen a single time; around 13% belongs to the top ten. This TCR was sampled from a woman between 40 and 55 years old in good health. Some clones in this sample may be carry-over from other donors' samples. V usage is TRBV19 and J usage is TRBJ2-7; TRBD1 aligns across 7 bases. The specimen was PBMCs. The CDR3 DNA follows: TGTGCCAGTAGTATGCCACGACAGGGTATTCACGAGCAGTACTTC. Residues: CASSMPRQGIHEQYF.